This record concerns one TCR beta chain sequence. Its antigen is not identified. The second PCR ran 7 to 11 cycles with a sample-barcoded 5' primer and J-beta primers. One entry per CDR3 protein results from TCRdb running MiXCR on the 5' RACE reads. The sample lists about a million distinct CDR3 sequences, approximately 50% occurring once. The source of the sample is a study of blood T cells in healthy people across ages. Study-level information: Using template switching, researchers captured about one barcoded beta molecule for each two T cells. Overall study results and limits: Naive T cell percentage and TCR beta diversity correlated strongly. Getting older went along with TCR beta diversity per million T cells dropping roughly linearly. Estimated diversity across one million T cells was deemed an underestimate.

This CDR3 has 15 amino acids. Germline values: CDR1 SGHRS, CDR2 YFSETQ. Trimming took off 4 bases at V and 8 bases at J, with 19 bases between the two ends. The receptor was isolated from a woman aged 55-75 years in good health. Sample: blood. The chain recombines TRBV5-1 with TRBJ2-1, with D possibly matching TRBD2 (6 bases). CDR3 DNA sequence: TGCGCCAGCAGCCCGGCCCCCGGGGAGGTCTATGAGCAGTTCTTC. This codes for CASSPAPGEVYEQFF.